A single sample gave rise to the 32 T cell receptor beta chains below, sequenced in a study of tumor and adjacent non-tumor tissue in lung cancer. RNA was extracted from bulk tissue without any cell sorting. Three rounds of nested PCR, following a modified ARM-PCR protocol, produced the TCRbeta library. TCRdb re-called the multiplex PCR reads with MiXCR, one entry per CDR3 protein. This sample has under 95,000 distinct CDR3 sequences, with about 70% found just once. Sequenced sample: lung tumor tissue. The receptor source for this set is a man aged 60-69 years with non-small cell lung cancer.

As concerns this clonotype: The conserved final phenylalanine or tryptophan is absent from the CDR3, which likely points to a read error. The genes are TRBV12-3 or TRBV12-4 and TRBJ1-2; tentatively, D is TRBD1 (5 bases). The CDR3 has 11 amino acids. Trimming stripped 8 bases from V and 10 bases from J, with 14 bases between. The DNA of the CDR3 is TGTGCCAGCCGACCGTCGGGGGACTACACCGTC. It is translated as CASRPSGDYTV.

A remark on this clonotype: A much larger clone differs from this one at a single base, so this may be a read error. The CDR3 DNA reads TGTGCCAGCAGGGACTACAAGGCCCACACAGATACGCAGTATTTT. Its translation is CASRDYKAHTDTQYF. The chain carries TRBV6-1 and TRBJ2-3, with D maybe TRBD2 (6 bases). Trimming stripped 6 bases from V and 2 bases from J, with 15 bases between. This CDR3 spans 15 amino acids. CDR1 and CDR2 from the germline V gene are MNHNS and SASEGT.

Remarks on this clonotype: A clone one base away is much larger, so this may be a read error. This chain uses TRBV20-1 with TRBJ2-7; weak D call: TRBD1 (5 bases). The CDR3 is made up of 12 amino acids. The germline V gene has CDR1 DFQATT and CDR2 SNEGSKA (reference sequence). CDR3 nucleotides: TGCAGTGCTAGAGGCAGGGCCAACGAGCACTACTTC. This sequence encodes CSARGRANEHYF.

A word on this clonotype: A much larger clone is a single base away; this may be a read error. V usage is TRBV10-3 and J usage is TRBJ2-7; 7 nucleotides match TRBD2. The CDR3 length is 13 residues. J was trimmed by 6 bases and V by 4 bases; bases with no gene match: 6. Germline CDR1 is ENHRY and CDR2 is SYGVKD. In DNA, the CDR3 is TGTGCCATCAGTGTGCCGGGCGGGAGCGAGCAGTACTTC. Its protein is CAISVPGGSEQYF.

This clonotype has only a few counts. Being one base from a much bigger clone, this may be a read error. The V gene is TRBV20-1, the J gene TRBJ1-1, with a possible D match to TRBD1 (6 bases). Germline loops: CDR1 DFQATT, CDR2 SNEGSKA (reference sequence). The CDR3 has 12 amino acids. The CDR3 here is CSASRGNTQAFF. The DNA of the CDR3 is TGCAGTGCCTCGAGGGGGAACACTCAAGCTTTCTTT.

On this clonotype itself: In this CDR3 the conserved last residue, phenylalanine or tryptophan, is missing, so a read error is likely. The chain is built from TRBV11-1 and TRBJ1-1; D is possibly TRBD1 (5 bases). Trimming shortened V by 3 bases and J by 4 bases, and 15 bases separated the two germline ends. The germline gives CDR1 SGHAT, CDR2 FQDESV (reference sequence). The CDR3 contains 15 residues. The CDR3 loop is CASSLNRGPGTEAFL. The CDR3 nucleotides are TGTGCCAGCAGCTTGAATAGGGGCCCGGGCACTGAAGCTTTCCTT.

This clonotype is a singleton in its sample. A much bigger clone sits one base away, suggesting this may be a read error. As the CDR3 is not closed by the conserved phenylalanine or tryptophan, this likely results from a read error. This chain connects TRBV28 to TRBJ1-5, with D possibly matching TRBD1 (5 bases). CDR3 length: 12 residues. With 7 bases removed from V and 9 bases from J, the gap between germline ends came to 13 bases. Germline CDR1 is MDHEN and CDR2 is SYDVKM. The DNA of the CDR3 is TGTGCCAGCACTCAGGGATTCTGGCCCCAGCATGTT. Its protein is CASTQGFWPQHV.

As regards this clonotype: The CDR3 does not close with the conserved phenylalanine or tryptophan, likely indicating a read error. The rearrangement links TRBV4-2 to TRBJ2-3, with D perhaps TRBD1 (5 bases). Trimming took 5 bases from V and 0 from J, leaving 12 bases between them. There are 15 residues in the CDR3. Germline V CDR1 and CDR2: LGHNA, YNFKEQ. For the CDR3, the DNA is TGTGCCAGCAGCTCCACGACAGTCAGCACAGATACGCAGTATCTC. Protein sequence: CASSSTTVSTDTQYL.

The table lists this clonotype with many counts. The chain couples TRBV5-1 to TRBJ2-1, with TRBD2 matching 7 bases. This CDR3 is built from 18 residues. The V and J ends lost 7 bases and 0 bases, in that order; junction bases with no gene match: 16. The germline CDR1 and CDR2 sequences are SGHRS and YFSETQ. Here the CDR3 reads CASQFTKYGGDSYNEQFF. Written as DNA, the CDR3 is TGCGCCAGCCAGTTCACCAAGTATGGGGGGGACTCCTACAATGAGCAGTTCTTC.

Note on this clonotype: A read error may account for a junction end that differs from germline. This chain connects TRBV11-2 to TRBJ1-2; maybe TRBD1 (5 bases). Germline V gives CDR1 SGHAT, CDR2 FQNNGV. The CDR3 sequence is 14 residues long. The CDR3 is CASSTSAGVCGYAF. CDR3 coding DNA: TGTGCCAGCAGCACAAGTGCGGGGGTCTGTGGCTACGCCTTC.

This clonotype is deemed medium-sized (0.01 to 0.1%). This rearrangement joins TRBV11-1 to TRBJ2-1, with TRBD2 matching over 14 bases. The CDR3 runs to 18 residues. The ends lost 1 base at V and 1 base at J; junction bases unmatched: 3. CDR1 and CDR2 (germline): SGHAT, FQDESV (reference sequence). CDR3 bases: TGTGCCAGCAGCTTAGGGGGACTAGCGGGAGTTTCCTACAATGAGCAGTTCTTC. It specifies CASSLGGLAGVSYNEQFF.

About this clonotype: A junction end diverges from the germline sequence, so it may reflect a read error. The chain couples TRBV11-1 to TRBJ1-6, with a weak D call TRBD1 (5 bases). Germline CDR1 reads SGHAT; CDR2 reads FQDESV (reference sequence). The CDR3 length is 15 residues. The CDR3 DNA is TGTGGCAGCAGCCAAGGACACGGGAACAATTCACCCCTCCACTTT. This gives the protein CGSSQGHGNNSPLHF.

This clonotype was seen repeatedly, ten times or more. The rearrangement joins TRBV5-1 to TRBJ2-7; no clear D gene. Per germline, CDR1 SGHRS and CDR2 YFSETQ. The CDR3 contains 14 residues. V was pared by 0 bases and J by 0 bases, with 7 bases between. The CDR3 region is CASSLATNSYEQYF. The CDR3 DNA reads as TGCGCCAGCAGCTTGGCAACAAACTCCTACGAGCAGTACTTC.

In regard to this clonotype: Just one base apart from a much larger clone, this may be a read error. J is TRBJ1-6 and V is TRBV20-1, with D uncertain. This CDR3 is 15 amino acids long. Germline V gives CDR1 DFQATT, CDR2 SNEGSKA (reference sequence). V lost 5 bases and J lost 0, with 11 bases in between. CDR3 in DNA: TGCAGTGCTCTGATAGGGAGCTCCTATAATTCACCCCTCCACTTT. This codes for CSALIGSSYNSPLHF.

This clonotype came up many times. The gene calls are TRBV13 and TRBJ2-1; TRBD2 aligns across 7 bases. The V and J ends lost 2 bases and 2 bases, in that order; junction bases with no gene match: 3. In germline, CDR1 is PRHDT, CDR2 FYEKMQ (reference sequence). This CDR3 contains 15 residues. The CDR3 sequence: CASSLWGRAYNEQFF. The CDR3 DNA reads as TGTGCCAGCAGCTTATGGGGGAGGGCCTACAATGAGCAGTTCTTC.

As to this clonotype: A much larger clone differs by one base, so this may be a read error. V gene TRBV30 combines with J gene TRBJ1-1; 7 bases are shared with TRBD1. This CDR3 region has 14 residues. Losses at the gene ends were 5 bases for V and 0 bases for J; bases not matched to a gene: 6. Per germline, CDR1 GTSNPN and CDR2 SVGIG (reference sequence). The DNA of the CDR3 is TGTGCCTGGGTTATGGGACAGATGAACACTGAAGCTTTCTTT. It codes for CAWVMGQMNTEAFF.

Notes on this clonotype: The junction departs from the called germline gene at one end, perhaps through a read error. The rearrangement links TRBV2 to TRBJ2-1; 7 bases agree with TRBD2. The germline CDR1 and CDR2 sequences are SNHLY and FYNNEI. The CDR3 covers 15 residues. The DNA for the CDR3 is TGTGCCAGCAGGGGAGGACTAGAGACTAACAATGTGCAGTTCTTC. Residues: CASRGGLETNNVQFF.

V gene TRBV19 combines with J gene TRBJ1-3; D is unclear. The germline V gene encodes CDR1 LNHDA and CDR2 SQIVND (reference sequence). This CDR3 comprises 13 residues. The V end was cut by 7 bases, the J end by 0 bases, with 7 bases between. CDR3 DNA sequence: TGTGCCAGTATCGGCCTCTCTGGAAACACCATATATTTT. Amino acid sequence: CASIGLSGNTIYF.

CDR3 sequence: CATGPLADTQYF. The CDR3 region has the DNA TGTGCCACTGGTCCGCTAGCAGATACGCAGTATTTT. This chain uses TRBV30 with TRBJ2-3; D unresolved. V shed 8 bases and J shed 4 bases, with 13 bases lying between them. The germline V gene has CDR1 GTSNPN and CDR2 SVGIG (reference sequence). The CDR3 contains 12 residues.

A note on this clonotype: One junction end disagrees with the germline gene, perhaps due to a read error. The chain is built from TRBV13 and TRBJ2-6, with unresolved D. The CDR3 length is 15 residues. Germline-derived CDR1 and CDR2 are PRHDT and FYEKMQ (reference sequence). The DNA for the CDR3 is TGTGCCAGCGGCTTAAGACTCTCTGTGGCCAACGTCCTGACTTTC. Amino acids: CASGLRLSVANVLTF.

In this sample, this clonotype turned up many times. CDR3 sequence: CASSEETQYF. As DNA, the CDR3 is TGTGCCAGCAGTGAAGAGACCCAGTACTTC. The rearrangement links TRBV6-1 to TRBJ2-5, with D unresolved. V lost 1 base and J lost 6, with 0 bases in between. Per germline, CDR1 MNHNS and CDR2 SASEGT. The CDR3 is made up of 10 amino acids.

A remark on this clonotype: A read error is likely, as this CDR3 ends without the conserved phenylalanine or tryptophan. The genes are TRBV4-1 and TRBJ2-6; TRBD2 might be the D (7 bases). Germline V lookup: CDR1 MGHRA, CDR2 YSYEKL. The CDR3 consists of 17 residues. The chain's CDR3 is CTSSQEDRGAGANVLTL. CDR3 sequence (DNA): TGCACCAGCAGCCAAGAAGATCGGGGGGCCGGGGCCAACGTCCTGACTCTC.

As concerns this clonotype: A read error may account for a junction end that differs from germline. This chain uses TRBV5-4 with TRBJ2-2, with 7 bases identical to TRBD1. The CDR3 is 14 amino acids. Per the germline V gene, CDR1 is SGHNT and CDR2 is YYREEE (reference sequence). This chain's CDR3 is CASSTTGPTRELSF. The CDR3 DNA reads TGTGCCAGCAGCACGACAGGGCCCACCAGGGAGCTGTCTTTT.

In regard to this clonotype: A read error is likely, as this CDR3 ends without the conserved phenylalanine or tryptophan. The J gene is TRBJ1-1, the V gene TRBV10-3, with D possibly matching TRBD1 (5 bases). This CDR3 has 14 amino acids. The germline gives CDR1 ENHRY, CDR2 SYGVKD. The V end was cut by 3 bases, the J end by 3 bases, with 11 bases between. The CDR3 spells CAISDGRVDTEAFS. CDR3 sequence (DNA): TGTGCCATCAGTGACGGCAGGGTGGACACTGAAGCTTTCTCT.

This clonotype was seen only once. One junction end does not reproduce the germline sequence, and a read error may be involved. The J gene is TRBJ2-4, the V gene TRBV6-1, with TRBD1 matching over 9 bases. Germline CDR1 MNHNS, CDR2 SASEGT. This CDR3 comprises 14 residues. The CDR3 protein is CASRGTGFGNIQYF. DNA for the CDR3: TGTGCCAGCAGGGGGACAGGGTTTGGAAACATCCAGTACTTC.

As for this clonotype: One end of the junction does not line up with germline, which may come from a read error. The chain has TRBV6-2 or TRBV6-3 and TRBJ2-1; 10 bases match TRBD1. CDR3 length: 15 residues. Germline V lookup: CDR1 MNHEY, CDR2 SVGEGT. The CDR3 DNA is TGTGTCAGCAGCCCTGGACAGGGGGGATACAATGAGCAGTTCTTC. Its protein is CVSSPGQGGYNEQFF.

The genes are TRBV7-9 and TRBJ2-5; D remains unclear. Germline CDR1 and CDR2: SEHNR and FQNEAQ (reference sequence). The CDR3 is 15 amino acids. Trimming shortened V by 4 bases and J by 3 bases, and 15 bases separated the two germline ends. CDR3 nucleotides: TGTGCCAGCAGCTCCCCGGGCAGTACGAAAGAGACCCAGTACTTC. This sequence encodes CASSSPGSTKETQYF.

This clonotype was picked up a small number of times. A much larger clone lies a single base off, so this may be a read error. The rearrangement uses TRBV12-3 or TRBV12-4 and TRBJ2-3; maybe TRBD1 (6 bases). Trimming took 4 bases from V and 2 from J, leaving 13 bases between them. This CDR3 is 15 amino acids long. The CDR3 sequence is CASSSYRADTDTQYF. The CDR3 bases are TGTGCCAGCAGTTCCTACAGGGCCGACACAGATACGCAGTATTTT.

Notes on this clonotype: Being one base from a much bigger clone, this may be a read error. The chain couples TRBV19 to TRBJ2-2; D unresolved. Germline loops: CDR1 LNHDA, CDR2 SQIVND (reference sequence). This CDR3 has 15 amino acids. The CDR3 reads CPSSRGVSNTGELFF. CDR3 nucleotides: TGTCCCAGTAGTAGAGGTGTATCGAACACCGGGGAGCTGTTTTTT.

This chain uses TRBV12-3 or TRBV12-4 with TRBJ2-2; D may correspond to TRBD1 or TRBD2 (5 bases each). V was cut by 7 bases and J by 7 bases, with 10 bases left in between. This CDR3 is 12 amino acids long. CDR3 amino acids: CASNIGGGELFF. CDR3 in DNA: TGTGCCAGCAATATTGGGGGCGGGGAGCTGTTTTTT.

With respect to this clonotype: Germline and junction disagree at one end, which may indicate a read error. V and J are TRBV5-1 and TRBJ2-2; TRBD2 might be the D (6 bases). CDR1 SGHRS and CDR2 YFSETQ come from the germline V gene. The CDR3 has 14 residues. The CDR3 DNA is TGTGCCAGCAGCCTGAAAACTAGTTCCGGGGGGCTGTTTTTT. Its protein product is CASSLKTSSGGLFF.

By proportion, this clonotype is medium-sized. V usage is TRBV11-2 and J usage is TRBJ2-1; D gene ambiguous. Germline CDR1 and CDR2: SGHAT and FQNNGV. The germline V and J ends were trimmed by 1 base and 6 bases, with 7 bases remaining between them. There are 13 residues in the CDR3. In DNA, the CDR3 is TGTGCCAGCAGCTTAGTGGTAGCCAATGAGCAGTTCTTC. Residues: CASSLVVANEQFF.